These 12 T cell receptor beta chains originate from one sample sequenced in a study of blood T cell repertoires in COVID-19. The method was immunoSEQ multiplex PCR; TCRdb's version includes in-frame clones alone and lacks a portion of them. This table has hundreds of thousands of clones, around 90% appearing once. Source material: PBMCs or T cells enriched from blood (not recorded which). The receptor source for this set is a woman younger than 35 with acute COVID-19.

The J gene is TRBJ2-5, the V gene TRBV7-3, with a possible D match to TRBD1 (6 bases). The CDR3 is made up of 12 amino acids. Germline CDR1 SGHTA, CDR2 FQGTGA. V gave up 2 bases and J gave up 7 bases, with 8 bases separating them. CDR3 in amino acids: CASSLPRGTQYF. Here the CDR3 DNA reads TGTGCCAGCAGCTTACCCAGGGGGACCCAGTACTTC.

Points on this clone: This sample includes further DNA sequences coding for the same CDR3. The genes are TRBV4-1 and TRBJ2-2; maybe TRBD1 (5 bases). CDR3 length: 16 residues. Germline V gene data show CDR1 as MGHRA and CDR2 as YSYEKL. V lost 0 bases, J lost 1 base, and 9 bases lay in between. Here the CDR3 DNA reads TGCGCCAGCAGCCAAGAAGGGCAGGGGAACACCGGGGAGCTGTTTTTT. Translating gives CASSQEGQGNTGELFF.

In its sample, this clone was seen once. The chain has TRBV11-2 and TRBJ2-3, with 12 positions matching TRBD2. This CDR3 comprises 16 residues. Germline-derived CDR1 and CDR2 are SGHAT and FQNNGV. The trim removed 4 bases at V and 4 bases at J, leaving 6 bases unmatched. The CDR3 spells CASSSTSGSDPDTQYF. The CDR3 bases are TGTGCCAGCAGCTCGACTAGCGGGAGTGATCCAGATACGCAGTATTTT. Using reference TRBV11-2 and TRBJ2-3 for the parts outside the CDR3, the full variable domain is EAGVAQSPRYKIIEKRQSVAFWCNPISGHATLYWYQQILGQGPKLLIQFQNNGVVDDSQLPKDRFSAERLKGVDSTLKIQPAKLEDSAVYLCASSSTSGSDPDTQYFGPGTRLTVL.

The sample holds many counts of this clone. The chain has TRBV2 and TRBJ1-2; no clear D gene. V was cut by 2 bases and J by 5 bases, with 9 bases left in between. CDR3 length: 13 amino acids. Germline assignment: CDR1 SNHLY and CDR2 FYNNEI. CDR3 residues: CASSELSGYGYTF. CDR3 DNA sequence: TGTGCCAGCAGTGAACTCTCGGGGTATGGCTACACCTTC.

The gene calls are TRBV30 and TRBJ2-7, with 8 bases aligning to TRBD2. The CDR3 is made up of 17 amino acids. V lost 4 bases, J lost 4 bases, and 18 bases stayed unmatched. Germline V lookup: CDR1 GTSNPN, CDR2 SVGIG (reference sequence). CDR3 DNA sequence: TGTGCCTGGATCTCGGGAGGGACGTACGTATGTGGGTACGAGCAGTACTTC. Protein product: CAWISGGTYVCGYEQYF.

CDR3 bases: TGTGCCAGCAGCTTAGTGGGGGTCCGGACTACGAACACTGAAGCTTTCTTT. It is translated as CASSLVGVRTTNTEAFF. The chain joins TRBV11-2 to TRBJ1-1, with a weak D call TRBD1 (5 bases). V was cut by 1 base and J by 1 base, with 16 bases left in between. Germline CDR1 reads SGHAT; CDR2 reads FQNNGV. The CDR3 covers 17 residues.

This clone appeared once. The chain joins TRBV20-1 to TRBJ1-2, with 10 nucleotides matching TRBD1. V was clipped by 3 bases and J by 4 bases; unmatched bases: 2. CDR3 length: 13 amino acids. The V gene's germline CDR1 is DFQATT and CDR2 SNEGSKA (reference sequence). CDR3 protein: CSASGDRGYGYTF. CDR3 DNA: TGCAGTGCTAGTGGGGACAGGGGCTATGGCTACACCTTC.

The genes are TRBV28 and TRBJ1-2, with no clear D. Deletions cut 6 bases from V and 4 bases from J, with 9 bases between. The germline gives CDR1 MDHEN, CDR2 SYDVKM. The length of the CDR3 is 12 residues. The CDR3 protein is CASSLNLYGYTF. CDR3 bases: TGTGCCAGCAGCCTAAACCTCTATGGCTACACCTTC.

This clone was counted a few times. The chain links TRBV29-1 to TRBJ1-3; 7 bases agree with TRBD1. The V gene's germline CDR1 is SQVTM and CDR2 ANQGSEA. Trimming took 7 bases from V and 2 from J; bases not matched to a gene: 8. The CDR3 length is 14 residues. The CDR3 is CSAMTGSTGNTIYF. CDR3 nucleotide sequence: TGCAGCGCTATGACAGGGAGCACTGGAAACACCATATATTTT.

The genes are TRBV12-3 or TRBV12-4 and TRBJ1-5; no reliable D call. V was cut by 1 base and J by 7 bases, with 8 bases left in between. CDR3 size: 13 residues. Here the CDR3 reads CASSLGRYQPQHF. The CDR3 bases are TGTGCCAGCAGTTTAGGGAGATACCAGCCCCAGCATTTT.

This rearrangement joins TRBV19 to TRBJ2-3, with D possibly being TRBD2 (5 bases). Trimming removed 3 bases at V and 8 bases at J, with 18 bases between. The CDR3 has 15 amino acids. Germline V gene lookup returns CDR1 LNHDA and CDR2 SQIVND (reference sequence). The CDR3 DNA sequence: TGTGCCAGTAGTATGGCGAGGGTTAAGTTTGGTACGCAGTATTTT. Amino acid sequence: CASSMARVKFGTQYF.

The chain recombines TRBV11-2 with TRBJ2-3, with D maybe TRBD2 (6 bases). Germline V lookup: CDR1 SGHAT, CDR2 FQNNGV. Deletions cut 1 base from V and 8 bases from J, with 13 bases between. The CDR3 has 14 residues. DNA of the CDR3: TGTGCCAGCAGCTTAGCGGGAGTGGGCGGTACGCAGTATTTT. This codes for CASSLAGVGGTQYF.